This passage covers 30 T cell receptor beta chains from one sample sequenced in a study of T cells after yellow fever vaccination. TCRdb independently ran MiXCR on the 5' RACE reads; one entry per CDR3 protein. The sample has 300,000 to 400,000 distinct CDR3 sequences; approximately 4% are singletons. Sequences were derived from PBMCs, sampled 5 days after the yellow fever booster vaccination. These receptors were taken from a young man who received the YFV17D yellow fever vaccine.

This clonotype was detected ten times or more. This chain links TRBV5-1 with TRBJ2-2, with 8 bases matching TRBD2. The CDR3 contains 15 residues. CDR1 is SGHRS and CDR2 is YFSETQ in the germline V gene. With 6 bases clipped from V and 7 bases from J, the junction kept 11 bases outside the gene matches. The CDR3 DNA follows: TGCGCCAGCACCGCACTAGCGGACCGGGGCGGGGAGCTGTTTTTT. Translating gives CASTALADRGGELFF. The variable domain in full, completed from reference TRBV5-1 and TRBJ2-2, reads KAGVTQTPRYLIKTRGQQVTLSCSPISGHRSVSWYQQTPGQGLQFLFEYFSETQRNKGNFPGRFSGRQFSNSRSEMNVSTLELGDSALYLCASTALADRGGELFFGEGSRLTVL.

The genes are TRBV6-5 and TRBJ1-2; weak D call: TRBD1 (6 bases). In germline, CDR1 is MNHEY, CDR2 SVGAGI. The CDR3 has 13 residues. V shed 6 bases and J shed 3 bases, with 11 bases lying between them. As DNA, the CDR3 is TGTGCCAGCAGGGCACAGGGTTACTATGGCTACACCTTC. Amino acids: CASRAQGYYGYTF.

The table lists this clonotype with many counts. This chain joins TRBV28 and TRBJ2-5; 10 nucleotides agree with TRBD1. Germline lookup yields CDR1 MDHEN and CDR2 SYDVKM. J lost 5 bases, V lost 6 bases, and 6 bases had no gene match. This CDR3 has 14 amino acids. This CDR3 is CASRTGGVVETQYF. The CDR3 DNA reads TGTGCCAGCAGGACAGGGGGCGTTGTGGAGACCCAGTACTTC. The full variable domain, completed using reference TRBV28 and TRBJ2-5, is DVKVTQSSRYLVKRTGEKVFLECVQDMDHENMFWYRQDPGLGLRLIYFSYDVKMKEKGDIPEGYSVSREKKERFSLILESASTNQTSMYLCASRTGGVVETQYFGPGTRLLVL.

This clonotype appeared a few times. This chain uses TRBV5-1 with TRBJ2-7, with D unclear. This CDR3 contains 10 residues. Per germline, CDR1 SGHRS and CDR2 YFSETQ. Trimming took 8 bases from V and 7 from J, leaving 10 bases between them. Written as DNA, the CDR3 is TGCGCCAGAGGTCTGGGGGAGCAGTACTTC. Translation: CARGLGEQYF.

This clonotype turned up a few times. V is TRBV7-3 and J is TRBJ2-3; 15 nucleotides match TRBD2. The CDR3 is 20 amino acids. J lost 0 bases, V lost 6 bases, and 13 bases had no gene match. The germline gives CDR1 SGHTA, CDR2 FQGTGA. This chain's CDR3 is CASSTRTSGGAVPSTDTQYF. DNA for the CDR3: TGTGCCAGCAGTACCCGGACTAGCGGGGGGGCAGTCCCTAGCACAGATACGCAGTATTTT.

This clonotype was detected a few times. V is TRBV4-3 and J is TRBJ2-3; TRBD2 agrees at 9 bases. The CDR3 sequence is 17 residues long. V was pared by 0 bases and J by 2 bases, with 6 bases of the junction left unmatched. Germline CDR1 LGHNA, CDR2 YSLEER. The CDR3 nucleotides are TGCGCCAGCAGCCAAGATCTCGGCGGGGGGGCCACAGATACGCAGTATTTT. It specifies CASSQDLGGGATDTQYF.

This clonotype was counted many times. The rearrangement uses TRBV6-6 and TRBJ2-1; no clear D. The V gene lost 5 bases and the J gene lost 3 bases, with 17 bases spanning the gap. This CDR3 has 16 amino acids. Germline V gene lookup returns CDR1 MNHNY and CDR2 SVGAGI (reference sequence). CDR3 region: CASSMRRNQFYNEQFF. CDR3 nucleotide sequence: TGTGCCAGCAGTATGAGACGTAACCAGTTCTACAATGAGCAGTTCTTC.

V is TRBV5-1 and J is TRBJ2-1; 8 positions match TRBD2. The CDR3 totals 17 residues. Losses at the gene ends were 5 bases for V and 2 bases for J; bases not matched to a gene: 12. Germline values: CDR1 SGHRS, CDR2 YFSETQ. This chain's CDR3 is CASRRSPGGPAYNEQFF. In DNA, the CDR3 is TGCGCCAGCAGGAGAAGTCCGGGGGGGCCGGCCTACAATGAGCAGTTCTTC. The full variable domain, with the rest looked up from reference TRBV5-1 and TRBJ2-1, is KAGVTQTPRYLIKTRGQQVTLSCSPISGHRSVSWYQQTPGQGLQFLFEYFSETQRNKGNFPGRFSGRQFSNSRSEMNVSTLELGDSALYLCASRRSPGGPAYNEQFFGPGTRLTVL.

This clonotype was picked up a small number of times. The genes are TRBV7-9 and TRBJ2-1; D unresolved. V was pared by 4 bases and J by 7 bases, with 14 bases between. Germline-derived CDR1 and CDR2 are SEHNR and FQNEAQ (reference sequence). The CDR3 covers 14 residues. The CDR3 sequence: CASSSNRNTNEQFF. As DNA, the CDR3 is TGTGCCAGCAGCTCCAATCGTAACACGAATGAGCAGTTCTTC.

The table lists this clonotype with many counts. V is TRBV28 and J is TRBJ2-5; D gene unclear. Trimming cost V 4 bases and J 5 bases, with 17 bases left between them. Germline V CDR1 and CDR2: MDHEN, SYDVKM. The CDR3 is made up of 15 amino acids. CDR3 sequence reads: CASSSSLSQAETQYF. CDR3 bases: TGTGCCAGCAGTTCCTCGCTGTCCCAAGCGGAGACCCAGTACTTC.

In its sample, this clonotype was seen a few times. The chain links TRBV29-1 to TRBJ2-1, with 9 bases aligning to TRBD2. This CDR3 has 16 residues. Germline CDR1 is SQVTM and CDR2 is ANQGSEA. The ends lost 2 bases at V and 2 bases at J; junction bases unmatched: 7. The CDR3 spells CSVELAGGLTYNEQFF. In nucleotides, the CDR3 is TGCAGCGTTGAACTCGCGGGGGGGCTCACCTACAATGAGCAGTTCTTC.

The sample holds many counts of this clonotype. The chain joins TRBV5-1 to TRBJ2-1; D gene ambiguous. The CDR3 has 13 residues. Germline V gene lookup returns CDR1 SGHRS and CDR2 YFSETQ. V gave up 5 bases and J gave up 4 bases, with 10 bases separating them. The CDR3 region has the DNA TGCGCCAGCAGGTACACTGATTACAATGAGCAGTTCTTC. Its translation: CASRYTDYNEQFF.

V gene TRBV18 combines with J gene TRBJ2-5; the match to TRBD2 covers 7 bases. Germline CDR1 is KGHSH and CDR2 is LQKENI. This CDR3 is built from 13 residues. The junction had 6 bases not matched to a gene; V was cut back by 2 bases and J by 9 bases. The chain's CDR3 is CASSPFGREAQYF. CDR3 DNA: TGTGCCAGCTCACCATTCGGTCGGGAGGCCCAGTACTTC.

This clonotype came up many times. The rearrangement links TRBV5-1 to TRBJ2-5; D uncertain. Germline V CDR1 and CDR2: SGHRS, YFSETQ. The CDR3 is made up of 14 amino acids. Trimming cost V 1 base and J 5 bases, with 12 bases left between them. CDR3 DNA sequence: TGCGCCAGCAGCTTGTTGTCTCTGGGGGAGACCCAGTACTTC. It encodes CASSLLSLGETQYF.

The J gene is TRBJ1-2, the V gene TRBV29-1, with D unclear. V lost 4 bases, J lost 3 bases, and 3 bases lay in between. From germline, CDR1 is SQVTM and CDR2 ANQGSEA. The CDR3 has 10 amino acids. DNA for the CDR3: TGCAGCGTTGGCCACTATGGCTACACCTTC. Translated, it gives CSVGHYGYTF.

This clonotype was picked up many times. The genes are TRBV5-5 and TRBJ2-6, with D possibly called TRBD1 or TRBD2 (5 bases each). The CDR3 has 15 amino acids. Deletions cut 5 bases from V and 2 bases from J, with 11 bases between. Germline CDR1 SGHKS, CDR2 YYEKEE (reference sequence). Here the CDR3 DNA reads TGTGCCAGCAGTTTCCTGGGGGCTGGGGCCAACGTCCTGACTTTC. Protein product: CASSFLGAGANVLTF.

V is TRBV6-5 and J is TRBJ2-2; possibly TRBD1 for D (6 bases). CDR1 MNHEY and CDR2 SVGAGI come from the germline V gene. Trimming stripped 0 bases from V and 4 bases from J, with 15 bases between. The CDR3 sequence is 17 residues long. The DNA for the CDR3 is TGTGCCAGCAGTTACTCTAGAGTCGCAGGGGCCACCGGGGAGCTGTTTTTT. Its protein is CASSYSRVAGATGELFF.

In this sample, this clonotype turned up a few times. The V and J genes are TRBV10-3 and TRBJ2-7, with 7 nucleotides matching TRBD1. This CDR3 spans 11 amino acids. With V trimmed by 10 bases and J by 4 bases, 4 bases remained unmatched. Germline V gives CDR1 ENHRY, CDR2 SYGVKD. The CDR3 nucleotides read TGTGCCAGTCGACAGGGATACGAGCAGTACGTC. Translating gives CASRQGYEQYV.

The chain combines TRBV5-1 with TRBJ1-1, with 9 positions matching TRBD1. Germline assignment: CDR1 SGHRS and CDR2 YFSETQ. The CDR3 is made up of 15 amino acids. Trimming removed 6 bases from V and 4 bases from J; junction bases left unmatched: 10. The CDR3 DNA is TGCGCCAGCACCCTAAACAGGGGGCGTCGCACTGAAGCTTTCTTT. It is translated as CASTLNRGRRTEAFF.

The chain joins TRBV4-3 to TRBJ2-1; weak D call: TRBD1 (5 bases). Germline CDR1 and CDR2: LGHNA and YSLEER. The V gene lost 0 bases and the J gene lost 0 bases, with 15 bases spanning the gap. This CDR3 region has 18 residues. The CDR3 DNA sequence: TGCGCCAGCAGCCAAGATTCCCCACAGGTGAGCTCCTACAATGAGCAGTTCTTC. It translates to CASSQDSPQVSSYNEQFF.

This clonotype showed up just a few times. The V call is TRBV5-6, the J call TRBJ2-7; 8 bases agree with TRBD2. CDR3 length: 16 amino acids. Germline trimming cut 4 bases from V and 3 bases from J; bases unmatched to any gene: 12. Germline lookup yields CDR1 SGHDT and CDR2 YYEEEE. The CDR3 is CASSPGLAGFFYEQYV. The CDR3 DNA follows: TGTGCCAGCAGCCCGGGCTTAGCGGGATTTTTCTACGAGCAGTACGTC.

CDR3 in amino acids: CARREDPGPTDTQYF. Here the CDR3 DNA reads TGTGCCAGAAGAGAGGATCCCGGGCCCACAGATACGCAGTATTTT. J is TRBJ2-3 and V is TRBV12-3 or TRBV12-4, with D uncertain. The CDR3 contains 15 residues. V lost 9 bases and J lost 2, with 18 bases in between.

This clonotype has only a few counts. The CDR3 DNA is TGCGCCAGCAGCCTAGACCGGACAGACCCTTTGGGTTTTGCTGAAGCTTTCTTT. It yields the protein CASSLDRTDPLGFAEAFF. The rearrangement joins TRBV4-1 to TRBJ1-1, with a tentative D call TRBD1 (6 bases). CDR3 length equals 18 residues. V lost 4 bases and J 6 bases, leaving 27 bases between the germline ends. In germline, CDR1 is MGHRA, CDR2 YSYEKL.

This sequence joins TRBV6-2 or TRBV6-3 and TRBJ2-7; possibly TRBD1 for D (6 bases). Between the trimmed V and J ends, which lost 6 bases and 3 bases, there was a span of 21 bases. Germline values: CDR1 MNHEY, CDR2 SVGEGT. CDR3 length equals 16 residues. CDR3 sequence: CASSPPGQTTRYEQYF. The CDR3 DNA is TGTGCCAGCAGCCCTCCCGGACAGACGACCCGCTACGAGCAGTACTTC.

V gene TRBV20-1 combines with J gene TRBJ2-2; 8 bases are a match to TRBD1. The CDR3 is 16 residues long. CDR1 DFQATT and CDR2 SNEGSKA come from the germline V gene (reference sequence). The V and J ends lost 3 bases and 4 bases, in that order; junction bases with no gene match: 10. CDR3 residues: CSARPFSGGGTGELFF. As DNA, the CDR3 is TGCAGTGCTAGGCCGTTCTCAGGGGGCGGCACCGGGGAGCTGTTTTTT.

This clonotype was seen only a few times. The V call is TRBV5-4, the J call TRBJ2-7, with TRBD1 identical over 7 bases. The germline gives CDR1 SGHNT, CDR2 YYREEE (reference sequence). CDR3 length: 14 amino acids. Germline trimming cut 5 bases from V and 3 bases from J; bases unmatched to any gene: 8. The CDR3: CASRADRDLYEQYV. The DNA of the CDR3 is TGTGCCAGCAGGGCCGACAGGGATCTCTACGAGCAGTACGTC.

Only a few counts were recorded for this clonotype. V and J are TRBV5-6 and TRBJ1-1; TRBD1 might be the D (5 bases). Trimming left V 5 bases short and J 4 bases short, with 21 bases between. The CDR3 loop spans 16 amino acids. The germline gives CDR1 SGHDT, CDR2 YYEEEE. CDR3 bases: TGTGCCAGCAGTTCACTAGTCGGCCTGGGGCCCACTGAAGCTTTCTTT. Amino acids: CASSSLVGLGPTEAFF. The entire variable domain, with the rest obtained from reference TRBV5-6 and TRBJ1-1, is as follows: DAGVTQSPTHLIKTRGQQVTLRCSPKSGHDTVSWYQQALGQGPQFIFQYYEEEERQRGNFPDRFSGHQFPNYSSELNVNALLLGDSALYLCASSSLVGLGPTEAFFGQGTRLTVV.

The rearrangement uses TRBV5-5 and TRBJ2-5, with 7 bases matching TRBD1. The J segment lost 12 bases and the V segment lost 0 bases, leaving 8 bases of the junction unmatched. The germline CDR1 and CDR2 sequences are SGHKS and YYEKEE (reference sequence). CDR3 length: 13 amino acids. The CDR3 is CASSLAPPGQEYF. The CDR3 DNA follows: TGTGCCAGCAGCTTGGCCCCCCCAGGACAGGAGTACTTC.

The chain links TRBV19 to TRBJ1-5, with 8 bases that match TRBD1. The CDR3 has 16 amino acids. In germline, CDR1 is LNHDA, CDR2 SQIVND (reference sequence). The ends lost 4 bases at V and 5 bases at J; junction bases unmatched: 10. The DNA of the CDR3 is TGTGCCAGTAGTACGAGGACAGGGACAAACCATCAGCCCCAGCATTTT. Encoded protein: CASSTRTGTNHQPQHF.

This clonotype has more than one count but fewer than ten. The gene calls are TRBV6-5 and TRBJ1-2, with 7 bases aligning to TRBD1. CDR1 is MNHEY and CDR2 is SVGAGI in the germline V gene. This CDR3 comprises 15 residues. V dropped 4 bases and J dropped 0; count of bases not matched to a gene: 5. Here the CDR3 reads CASSSYRGANYGYTF. CDR3 DNA: TGTGCCAGCAGTTCTTACAGGGGAGCTAACTATGGCTACACCTTC.